This T cell receptor (beta chain) emerged from a study of tumor-infiltrating lymphocytes in primary liver carcinoma. Whole-study context: Productive TCRbeta read yields ran from roughly 3.9 to 6.8 million per sample and were similar between tissues.

DNA and RNA were both co-extracted from approximately 20-30 mg of bulk tissue that had not been sorted. Tumor regions sampled: superior, inferior, left, right poles, and centre. Each tumor sample had over 90% viable tumor cells. Priming with a constant-region primer yielded TCR beta cDNA from approximately 500 ng total RNA. Employing slightly modified ARM-PCR, three nested multiplex PCR rounds were run, and these gave rise to the TCR beta libraries. One entry per CDR3 protein results from TCRdb running MiXCR on the multiplex PCR reads. The table shows around 70,000 distinct CDR3 sequences, with over 60% occurring only once. As to this clonotype: One junction end disagrees with the germline gene, perhaps due to a read error.

This TCR was recovered from a man aged 35 to 55 with primary liver carcinoma and hepatitis B virus infection. Sequenced input: liver tumor tissue from sampling region 4. The subset: tumor region T4, right-lateral pole.

The CDR3 DNA follows: TGTACCAGCAGTTCCTTGAGCGGGAGGGCTACCGGGGAGCTGTTTTTT. Translated: CTSSSLSGRATGELFF. V is TRBV6-5 and J is TRBJ2-2; 10 nucleotides match TRBD2. The CDR3 spans 16 residues. The germline CDR1 and CDR2 sequences are MNHEY and SVGAGI.